This T cell receptor beta chain was sequenced during a study of brain T cells in children with intractable seizures. Study-wide findings and caveats: Absence of clones before surgery may stem from lower sequencing depth. HCMV serostatus was not known, and viral specificity came from CDR3 similarity only.

Surgery cases with the highest brain T cell transcript signatures were chosen for sequencing. At least one anti-epileptic drug was given before surgery. Regarding this clone: The antigen is undetermined.

Germline-derived CDR1 and CDR2 are ENHRY and SYGVKD. The V segment lost 6 bases and the J segment 8 bases; nucleotides outside the gene matches: 14. The CDR3 spans 15 residues. Repertoires were generated with immunoSEQ multiplex PCR, while TCRdb's copy carries only in-frame clones and drops some. The data hold about 76,000 clones, with about 92% observed a single time. The sequence was collected from a boy younger than two with tuberous sclerosis and intractable seizures. This specimen was peripheral blood, taken at surgery. The chain is built from TRBV10-3 and TRBJ1-2; TRBD1 aligns across 8 bases. The CDR3 is CAISYDRDRNSGYTF. CDR3 DNA sequence: TGTGCCATCAGCTATGACCGGGACAGGAACTCGGGCTACACCTTC.